This note documents a single T cell receptor (beta chain) sequence. What it binds is not known. This table comes from immunoSEQ multiplex PCR, and its TCRdb copy is limited to in-frame clones, with some not included. Altogether some 82,000 clones are present, around 94% being singletons, with the ten largest covering approximately 11%. The data were obtained in a study of OX40 agonist ivuxolimab in advanced cancers. Study conclusions and caveats: Determination of antigen specificity was not performed for the expanded peripheral T cells.

The length of the CDR3 is 17 residues. The receptor was derived from an adult with an advanced solid tumor such as melanoma, head and neck, liver or kidney cancer. The J gene is TRBJ2-7, the V gene TRBV12-1; TRBD2 reflects the table's D call only, with no check against the DNA. TRBV12-1 is termed a pseudogene. The material sequenced was CD4+ or CD8+ T cells sorted from blood, taken in a trial of the OX40 agonist ivuxolimab. For the CDR3, the DNA is TGTGCCAGCAGCTTTGGGGCGCGGGGGGGAACTACCTACGAGCAGTACTTC. It translates to CASSFGARGGTTYEQYF.